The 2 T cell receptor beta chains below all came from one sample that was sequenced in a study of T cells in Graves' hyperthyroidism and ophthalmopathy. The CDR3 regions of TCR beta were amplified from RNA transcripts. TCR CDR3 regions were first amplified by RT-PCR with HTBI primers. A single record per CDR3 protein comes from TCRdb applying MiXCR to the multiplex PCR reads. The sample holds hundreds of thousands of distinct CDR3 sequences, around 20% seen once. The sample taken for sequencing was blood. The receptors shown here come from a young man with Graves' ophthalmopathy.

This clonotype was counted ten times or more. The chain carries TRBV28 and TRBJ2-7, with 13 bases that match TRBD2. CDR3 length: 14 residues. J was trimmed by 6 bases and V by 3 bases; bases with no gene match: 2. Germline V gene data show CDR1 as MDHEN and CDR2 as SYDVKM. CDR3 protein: CASSFTSGRGEQYF. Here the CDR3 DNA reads TGTGCCAGCAGTTTCACTAGCGGGAGGGGCGAGCAGTACTTC.

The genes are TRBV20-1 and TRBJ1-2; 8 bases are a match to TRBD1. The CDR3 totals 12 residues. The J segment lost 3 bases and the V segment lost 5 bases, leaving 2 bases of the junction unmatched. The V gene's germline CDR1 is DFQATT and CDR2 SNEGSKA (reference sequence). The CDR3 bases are TGCAGTGCTCTACAGGGGGACTATGGCTACACCTTC. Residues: CSALQGDYGYTF.